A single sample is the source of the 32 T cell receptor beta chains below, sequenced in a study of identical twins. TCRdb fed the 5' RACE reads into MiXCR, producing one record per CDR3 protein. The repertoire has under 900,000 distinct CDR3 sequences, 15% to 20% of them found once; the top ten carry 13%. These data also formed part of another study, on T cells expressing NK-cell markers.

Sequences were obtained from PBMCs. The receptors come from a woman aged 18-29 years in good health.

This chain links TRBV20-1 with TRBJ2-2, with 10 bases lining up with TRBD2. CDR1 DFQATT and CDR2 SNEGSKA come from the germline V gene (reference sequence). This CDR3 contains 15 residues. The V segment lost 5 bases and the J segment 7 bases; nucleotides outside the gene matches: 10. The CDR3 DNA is TGCAGTGCTCGAGGACTAGCGGTACGGGACGGGGAGCTGTTTTTT. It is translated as CSARGLAVRDGELFF.

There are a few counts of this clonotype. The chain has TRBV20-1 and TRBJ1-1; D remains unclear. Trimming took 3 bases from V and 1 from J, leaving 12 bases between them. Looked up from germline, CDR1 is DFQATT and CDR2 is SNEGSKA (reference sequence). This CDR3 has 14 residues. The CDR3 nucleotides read TGCAGTGCTAGGGCCGGGCGCCCGAACACTGAAGCTTTCTTT. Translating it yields CSARAGRPNTEAFF.

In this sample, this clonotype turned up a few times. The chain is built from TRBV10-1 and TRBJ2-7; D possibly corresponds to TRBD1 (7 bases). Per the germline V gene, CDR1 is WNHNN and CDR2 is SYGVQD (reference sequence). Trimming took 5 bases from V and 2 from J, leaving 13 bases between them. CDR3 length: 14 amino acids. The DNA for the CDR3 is TGCGCCAGCAGTAGAGGCAGGGGGGCCTACGAGCAGTACTTC. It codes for CASSRGRGAYEQYF.

CDR3 residues: CSARRTGTGYGYTF. The DNA for the CDR3 is TGCAGTGCTAGGAGGACCGGGACAGGGTACGGCTACACCTTC. The chain has TRBV20-1 and TRBJ1-2; TRBD1 agrees at 9 bases. The germline V gene encodes CDR1 DFQATT and CDR2 SNEGSKA (reference sequence). The junction had 10 bases not matched to a gene; V was cut back by 3 bases and J by 8 bases. The CDR3 has 14 residues.

CDR3 bases: TGTGCCACCAGTGAGAGCGGGCGAAACTTGGGGCAGTTCTTC. Its protein is CATSESGRNLGQFF. The chain couples TRBV24-1 to TRBJ2-1, with a possible D match to TRBD2 (6 bases). This CDR3 is built from 14 residues. The V and J ends lost 4 bases and 12 bases respectively, with 18 bases between them. Germline values: CDR1 KGHDR, CDR2 SFDVKD.

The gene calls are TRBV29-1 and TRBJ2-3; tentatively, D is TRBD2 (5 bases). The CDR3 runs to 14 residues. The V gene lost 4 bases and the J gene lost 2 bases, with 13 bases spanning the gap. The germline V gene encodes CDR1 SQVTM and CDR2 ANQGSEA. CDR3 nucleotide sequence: TGCAGCGTTGGAGTGTCCGGGAACACAGATACGCAGTATTTT. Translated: CSVGVSGNTDTQYF.

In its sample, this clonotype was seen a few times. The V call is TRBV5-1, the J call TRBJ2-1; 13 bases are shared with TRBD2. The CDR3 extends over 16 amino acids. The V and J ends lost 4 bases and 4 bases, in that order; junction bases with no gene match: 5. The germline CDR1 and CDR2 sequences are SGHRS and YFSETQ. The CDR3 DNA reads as TGCGCCAGCAGCCGGACTAGCGGGGGTACATACAATGAGCAGTTCTTC. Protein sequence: CASSRTSGGTYNEQFF.

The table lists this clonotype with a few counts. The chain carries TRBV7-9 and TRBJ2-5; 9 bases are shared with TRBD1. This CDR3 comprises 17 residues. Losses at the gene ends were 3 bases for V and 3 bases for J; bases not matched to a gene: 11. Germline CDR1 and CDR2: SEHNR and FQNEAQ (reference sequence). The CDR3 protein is CASSFSGTGLGKETQYF. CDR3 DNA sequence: TGTGCCAGCAGCTTCTCCGGGACAGGGTTGGGCAAAGAGACCCAGTACTTC.

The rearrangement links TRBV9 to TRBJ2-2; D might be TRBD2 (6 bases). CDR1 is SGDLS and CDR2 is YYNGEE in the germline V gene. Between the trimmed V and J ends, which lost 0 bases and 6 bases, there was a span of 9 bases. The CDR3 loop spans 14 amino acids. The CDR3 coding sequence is TGTGCCAGCAGCGTAGGAACTAGCTCCGGGGAGCTGTTTTTT. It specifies CASSVGTSSGELFF.

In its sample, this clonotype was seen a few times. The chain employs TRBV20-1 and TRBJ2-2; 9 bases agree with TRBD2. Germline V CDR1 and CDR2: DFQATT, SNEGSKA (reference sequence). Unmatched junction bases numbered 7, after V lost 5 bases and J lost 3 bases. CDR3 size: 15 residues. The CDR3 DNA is TGCAGTGCTGGGTTAGCGGGAGTTGACACCGGGGAGCTGTTTTTT. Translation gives CSAGLAGVDTGELFF.

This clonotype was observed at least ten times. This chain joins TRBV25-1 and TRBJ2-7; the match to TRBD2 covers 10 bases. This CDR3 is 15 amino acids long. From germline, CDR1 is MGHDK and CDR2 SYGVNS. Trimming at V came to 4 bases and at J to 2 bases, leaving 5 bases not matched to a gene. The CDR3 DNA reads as TGTGCCAGCAGTGTCTCCGGGACTAGCGCCTACGAGCAGTACTTC. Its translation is CASSVSGTSAYEQYF.

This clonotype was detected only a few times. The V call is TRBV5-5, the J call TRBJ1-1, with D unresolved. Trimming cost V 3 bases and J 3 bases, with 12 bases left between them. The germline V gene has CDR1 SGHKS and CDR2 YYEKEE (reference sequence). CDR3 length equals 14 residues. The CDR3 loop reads CASSSEPGDTEAFF. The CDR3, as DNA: TGTGCCAGCAGCTCGGAACCCGGGGACACTGAAGCTTTCTTT.

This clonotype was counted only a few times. The CDR3 is CAISDRDSEGYNEQFF. The CDR3 coding sequence is TGTGCCATCAGTGATCGGGACTCTGAAGGCTACAATGAGCAGTTCTTC. The chain joins TRBV10-3 to TRBJ2-1; a weak D match, TRBD2 (6 bases). The CDR3 has 16 amino acids. Trimming removed 3 bases from V and 3 bases from J, with 15 bases in between. Germline CDR1 and CDR2: ENHRY and SYGVKD.

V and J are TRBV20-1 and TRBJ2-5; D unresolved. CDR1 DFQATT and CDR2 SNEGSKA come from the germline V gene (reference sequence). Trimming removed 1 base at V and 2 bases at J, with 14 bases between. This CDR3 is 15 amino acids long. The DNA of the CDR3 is TGCAGTGCTAGAGGGAACCCAGTTCTTCAAGAGACCCAGTACTTC. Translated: CSARGNPVLQETQYF.

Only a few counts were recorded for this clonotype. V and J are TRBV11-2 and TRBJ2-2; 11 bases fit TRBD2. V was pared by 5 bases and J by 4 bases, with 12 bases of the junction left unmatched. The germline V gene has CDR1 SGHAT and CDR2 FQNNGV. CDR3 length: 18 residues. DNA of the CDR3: TGTGCCAGCAGCACCTTCGGACTAGCGGGCTGGGGCACCGGGGAGCTGTTTTTT. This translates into CASSTFGLAGWGTGELFF.

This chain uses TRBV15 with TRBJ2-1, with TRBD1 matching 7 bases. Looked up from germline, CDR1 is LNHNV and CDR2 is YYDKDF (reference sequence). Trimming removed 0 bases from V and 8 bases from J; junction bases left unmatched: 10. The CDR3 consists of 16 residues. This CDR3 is CATSREPQGLVYEQFF. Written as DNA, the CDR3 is TGTGCCACCAGCAGAGAGCCACAGGGGTTGGTATATGAGCAGTTCTTC.

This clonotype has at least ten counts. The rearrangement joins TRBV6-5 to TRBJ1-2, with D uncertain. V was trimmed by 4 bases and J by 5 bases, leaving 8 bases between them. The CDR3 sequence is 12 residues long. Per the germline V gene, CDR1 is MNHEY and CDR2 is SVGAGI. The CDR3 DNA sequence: TGTGCCAGCAGTTCTAACGTTTATGGCTACACCTTC. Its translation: CASSSNVYGYTF.

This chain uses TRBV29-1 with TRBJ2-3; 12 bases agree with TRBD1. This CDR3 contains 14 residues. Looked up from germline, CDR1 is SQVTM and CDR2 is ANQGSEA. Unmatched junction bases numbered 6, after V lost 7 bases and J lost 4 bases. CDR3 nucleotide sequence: TGCAGCGATGGTGGGACAGGGGGCCCAGATACGCAGTATTTT. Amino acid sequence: CSDGGTGGPDTQYF.

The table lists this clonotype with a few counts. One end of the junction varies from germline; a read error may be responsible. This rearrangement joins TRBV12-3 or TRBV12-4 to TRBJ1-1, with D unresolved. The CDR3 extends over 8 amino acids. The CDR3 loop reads CASGPSTF. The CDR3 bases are TGTGCCAGCGGCCCTTCAACCTTT.

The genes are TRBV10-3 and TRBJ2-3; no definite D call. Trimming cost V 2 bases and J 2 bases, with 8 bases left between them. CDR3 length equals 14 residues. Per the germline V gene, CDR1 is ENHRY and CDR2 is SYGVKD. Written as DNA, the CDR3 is TGTGCCATCAGTGAGCGAAACCCCACAGATACGCAGTATTTT. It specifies CAISERNPTDTQYF.

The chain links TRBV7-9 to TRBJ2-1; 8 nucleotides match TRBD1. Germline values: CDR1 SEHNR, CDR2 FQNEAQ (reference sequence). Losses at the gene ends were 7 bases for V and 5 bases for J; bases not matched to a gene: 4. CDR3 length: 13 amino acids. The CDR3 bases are TGTGCCAGCAAAGAGACAGGGGACAATGAGCAGTTCTTC. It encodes CASKETGDNEQFF.

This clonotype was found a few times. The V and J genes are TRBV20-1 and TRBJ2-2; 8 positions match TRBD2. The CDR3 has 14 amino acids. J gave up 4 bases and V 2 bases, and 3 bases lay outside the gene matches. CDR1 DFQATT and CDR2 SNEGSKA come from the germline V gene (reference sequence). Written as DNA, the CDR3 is TGCAGTGCTAGACAGAGCGGGAGCACCGGGGAGCTGTTTTTT. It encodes CSARQSGSTGELFF.

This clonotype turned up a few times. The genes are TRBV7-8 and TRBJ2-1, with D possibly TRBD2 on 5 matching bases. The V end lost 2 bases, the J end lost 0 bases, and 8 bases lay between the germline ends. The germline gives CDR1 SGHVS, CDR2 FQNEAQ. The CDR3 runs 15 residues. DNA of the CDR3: TGTGCCAGCAGCTTACGGCGGGTCTCCTACAATGAGCAGTTCTTC. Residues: CASSLRRVSYNEQFF.

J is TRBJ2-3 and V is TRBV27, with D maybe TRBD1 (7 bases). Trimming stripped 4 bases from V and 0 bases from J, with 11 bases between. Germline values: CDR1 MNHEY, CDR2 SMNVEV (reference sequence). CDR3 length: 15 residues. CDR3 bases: TGTGCCAGCAGTTCGCGGGACAGTAGCACAGATACGCAGTATTTT. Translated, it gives CASSSRDSSTDTQYF.

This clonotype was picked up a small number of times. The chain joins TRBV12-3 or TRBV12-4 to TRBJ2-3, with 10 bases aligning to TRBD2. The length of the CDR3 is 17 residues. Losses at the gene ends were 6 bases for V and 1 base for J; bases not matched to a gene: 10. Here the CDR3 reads CASSTPSGRGGTDTQYF. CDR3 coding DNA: TGTGCCAGCAGCACCCCGAGCGGGAGGGGTGGCACAGATACGCAGTATTTT.

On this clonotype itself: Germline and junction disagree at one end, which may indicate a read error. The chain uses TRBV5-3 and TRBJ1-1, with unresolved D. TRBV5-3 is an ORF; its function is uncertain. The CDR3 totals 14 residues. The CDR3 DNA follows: TGTGCCAGCAGCTTGGCCCCCGTGGCCACTGAAGCTTTCTTT. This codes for CASSLAPVATEAFF.

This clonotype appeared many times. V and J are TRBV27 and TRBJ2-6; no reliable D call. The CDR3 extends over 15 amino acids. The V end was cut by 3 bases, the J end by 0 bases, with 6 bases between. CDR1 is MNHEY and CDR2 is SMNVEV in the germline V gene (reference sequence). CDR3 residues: CASSLQGSGANVLTF. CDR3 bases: TGTGCCAGCAGTTTGCAAGGCTCTGGGGCCAACGTCCTGACTTTC. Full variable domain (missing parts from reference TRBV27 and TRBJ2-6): EAQVTQNPRYLITVTGKKLTVTCSQNMNHEYMSWYRQDPGLGLRQIYYSMNVEVTDKGDVPEGYKVSRKEKRNFPLILESPSPNQTSLYFCASSLQGSGANVLTFGAGSRLTVL.

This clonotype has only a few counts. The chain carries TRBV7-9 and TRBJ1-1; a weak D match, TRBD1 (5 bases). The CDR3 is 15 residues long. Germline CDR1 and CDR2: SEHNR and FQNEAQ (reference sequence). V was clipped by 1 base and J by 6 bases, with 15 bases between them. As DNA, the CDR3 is TGTGCCAGCAGCTTAGGAAGGGGCATGGATCCTGAAGCTTTCTTT. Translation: CASSLGRGMDPEAFF.

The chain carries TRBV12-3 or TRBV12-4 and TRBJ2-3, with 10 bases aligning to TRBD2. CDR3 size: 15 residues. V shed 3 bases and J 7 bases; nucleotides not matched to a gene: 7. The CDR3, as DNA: TGTGCCAGCAGTTTCTCCAGCGGGGGGGCATATACGCAGTATTTT. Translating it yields CASSFSSGGAYTQYF.

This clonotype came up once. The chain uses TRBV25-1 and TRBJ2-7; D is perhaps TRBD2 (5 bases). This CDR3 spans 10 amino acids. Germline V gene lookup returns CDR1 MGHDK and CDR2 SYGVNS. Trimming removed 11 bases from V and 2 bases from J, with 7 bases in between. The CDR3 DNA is TGTGCCGCCGGGGCCTACGAGCAGTACTTC. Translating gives CAAGAYEQYF.

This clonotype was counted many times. This CDR3 reads CASSLRAGDQPQHF. For the CDR3, the DNA is TGTGCCAGCAGCTTAAGGGCGGGAGATCAGCCCCAGCATTTT. The chain links TRBV7-2 to TRBJ1-5; no reliable D call. Trimming stripped 2 bases from V and 5 bases from J, with 10 bases between. This CDR3 spans 14 amino acids. From germline, CDR1 is SGHTA and CDR2 FQGNSA.

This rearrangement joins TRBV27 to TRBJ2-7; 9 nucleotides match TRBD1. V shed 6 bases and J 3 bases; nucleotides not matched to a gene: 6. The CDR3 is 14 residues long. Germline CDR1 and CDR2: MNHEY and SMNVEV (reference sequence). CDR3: CASRIRTGDYEQYF. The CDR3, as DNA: TGTGCCAGCAGGATAAGGACAGGGGACTACGAGCAGTACTTC.